The clone carrying this T cell receptor beta chain was seen once. Its antigen is not identified. How the authors handled the data: Filtering was not the same, since immunoSEQ gave junction-only sequences without quality scores. TCRdb's table, derived via immunoSEQ multiplex PCR, lists solely in-frame clones and lacks some. V, J and clone size reflect that table, while D and trimming were determined from the DNA. In the table there are 1,400,000 or so clones, approximately 98.5% of which are singletons. The data derive from a study of shared clonotypes between healthy human individuals. Study context: Per donor, three plates held CD4 naive cells, three held CD4 memory, two held CD8 naive and one held CD8 memory.

General study points: Sampling covered blood only; tissue repertoires likely differ. When naive CD4 clonotypes were compared across a handful of donors, approximately 4.9% were shared.

This CDR3 has 16 residues. The V end was cut by 0 bases, the J end by 2 bases, with 14 bases between. CDR1 and CDR2 (germline): MNHNS, SASEGT. The chain combines TRBV6-1 with TRBJ2-7, with D possibly matching TRBD1 (5 bases). The sequencing input was naive CD4+ T cells sorted from blood. Noted subset: CD45RA+ positively selected. The sequence came from a man aged 30-40 years in good health. The CDR3: CASSEAGRALTYEQYF. The CDR3 DNA is TGTGCCAGCAGTGAAGCGGGCAGGGCGTTGACCTACGAGCAGTACTTC.